A selection of T cell receptor beta chains follows, all from one sample in a study of cytomegalovirus exposure and HLA in healthy donors. The repertoire was sequenced with immunoSEQ multiplex PCR; TCRdb's copy has only in-frame clones and lacks some. The sample contains some 130,000 clones, 80% of which appear only once. Material for sequencing was PBMCs. All receptors come from a man aged 30 to 39 in good health and CMV-seronegative. CDR3s include the opening cysteine and the closing phenylalanine or tryptophan. The D gene is left open where the match is weak. Not every row has a clone size; where given, it reads once, few, many or a size class.

21,.,TRBJ2-1,TRBD1,TRBV27,TGTGCCAGCAGTTTAAGCGCTTTAGGACAGGGGACTTCGCCTTCCTACAATGAGCAGTTCTTC,CASSLSALGQGTSPSYNEQFF
14,.,TRBJ2-1,.,TRBV5-1,TGCGCCAGCAGCTACGAGACAGTTAACAATGAGCAGTTCTTC,CASSYETVNNEQFF
14,.,TRBJ2-2,.,TRBV5-1,TGCGCCAGCAGCGGCCCGGGGGTAACCGGGGAGCTGTTTTTT,CASSGPGVTGELFF
16,.,TRBJ2-7,TRBD1,TRBV7-9,TGTGCCAGCAGCCGTAGGGGACAGCCCACCTCCTACGAGCAGTACTTC,CASSRRGQPTSYEQYF
15,.,TRBJ2-2,.,TRBV5-4,TGTGCCAGCAGCTTGGGCAGGGGGAACACCGGGGAGCTGTTTTTT,CASSLGRGNTGELFF
13,.,TRBJ1-2,TRBD1,TRBV30,TGTGCCAGGACAGGGGGCGAGGGCTATGGCTACACCTTC,CARTGGEGYGYTF
13,once,TRBJ1-6,TRBD1,TRBV6-4,TGTGCCAGCAGCAAAGGGGACAGCTTAACCCTCCACTTT,CASSKGDSLTLHF
16,few,TRBJ1-1,.,TRBV5-1,TGCGCCAGCAGCTGGGTGGCGATAGGGGCGGGGAGTGAAGCTTTCTTT,CASSWVAIGAGSEAFF
15,.,TRBJ1-3,.,TRBV19,TGTGCCAGTAGTATCCCCGGGGACTCTGGAAACACCATATATTTT,CASSIPGDSGNTIYF
16,.,TRBJ1-4,.,TRBV6-6,TGTGCCAGCAGTCTCTGGACAGCTGCAACTAATGAAAAACTGTTTTTT,CASSLWTAATNEKLFF
13,.,TRBJ2-7,.,TRBV11-2,TGTGCCAGCAGGCTACAGGGCTCCTACGAGCAGTACTTC,CASRLQGSYEQYF
15,.,TRBJ1-5,.,TRBV30,TGTGCCTGGAGTGTAGGAGGGAATAGCAATCAGCCCCAGCATTTT,CAWSVGGNSNQPQHF
14,.,TRBJ2-7,TRBD1,TRBV19,TGTGCCAGTAGTGTGACAGGGGGTCAGAACGAGCAGTACTTC,CASSVTGGQNEQYF
14,.,TRBJ2-7,TRBD1,TRBV7-2,TGTGCCAGCAGCTCGACAGGGGGTGGCTACGAGCAGTACTTC,CASSSTGGGYEQYF
12,.,TRBJ2-3,.,TRBV25-1,TGTGCCAGCAGTGATTCGGGGGATACGCAGTATTTT,CASSDSGDTQYF
12,.,TRBJ1-2,.,TRBV7-2,TGTGCCAGCAGCCTCAGGGTTGGCGGCTACACCTTC,CASSLRVGGYTF
14,.,TRBJ2-3,.,TRBV6-5,TGTGCCAGCAGCCGCGCATACTCCACAGATACGCAGTATTTT,CASSRAYSTDTQYF